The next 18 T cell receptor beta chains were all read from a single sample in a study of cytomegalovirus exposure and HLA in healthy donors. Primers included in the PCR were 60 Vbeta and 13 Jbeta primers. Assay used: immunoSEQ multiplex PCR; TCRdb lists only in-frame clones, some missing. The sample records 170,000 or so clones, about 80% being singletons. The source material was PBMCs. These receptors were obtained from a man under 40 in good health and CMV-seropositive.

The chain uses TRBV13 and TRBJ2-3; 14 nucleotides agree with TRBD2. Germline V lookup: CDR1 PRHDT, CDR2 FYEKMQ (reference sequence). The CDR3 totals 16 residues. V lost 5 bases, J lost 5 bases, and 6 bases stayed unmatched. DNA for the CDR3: TGTGCCAGCAGCGTACGACTAGCGGGGGGGCTAGATACGCAGTATTTT. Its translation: CASSVRLAGGLDTQYF.

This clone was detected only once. The CDR3: CASSALRGSYNEQFF. CDR3 coding DNA: TGTGCCAGCAGCGCACTTCGGGGCTCCTACAATGAGCAGTTCTTC. V gene TRBV7-6 combines with J gene TRBJ2-1, with D perhaps matching TRBD2 (5 bases). CDR1 and CDR2 (germline): SGHVS, FNYEAQ. This CDR3 has 15 residues. V was clipped by 5 bases and J by 0 bases, with 11 bases between them.

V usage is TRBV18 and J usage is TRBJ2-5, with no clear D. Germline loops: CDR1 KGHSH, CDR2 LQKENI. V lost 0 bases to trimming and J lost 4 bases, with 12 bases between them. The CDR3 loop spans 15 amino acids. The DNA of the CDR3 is TGTGCCAGCTCACCACCGAGCACCAATGGAGAGACCCAGTACTTC. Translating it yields CASSPPSTNGETQYF. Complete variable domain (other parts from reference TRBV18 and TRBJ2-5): NAGVMQNPRHLVRRRGQEARLRCSPMKGHSHVYWYRQLPEEGLKFMVYLQKENIIDESGMPKERFSAEFPKEGPSILRIQQVVRGDSAAYFCASSPPSTNGETQYFGPGTRLLVL.

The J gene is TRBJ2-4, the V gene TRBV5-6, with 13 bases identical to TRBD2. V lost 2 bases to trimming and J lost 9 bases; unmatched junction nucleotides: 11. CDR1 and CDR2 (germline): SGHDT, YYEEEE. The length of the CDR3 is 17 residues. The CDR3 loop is CASSFWTSGGPGGIQYF. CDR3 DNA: TGTGCCAGCAGCTTCTGGACTAGCGGGGGCCCCGGGGGCATTCAGTACTTC.

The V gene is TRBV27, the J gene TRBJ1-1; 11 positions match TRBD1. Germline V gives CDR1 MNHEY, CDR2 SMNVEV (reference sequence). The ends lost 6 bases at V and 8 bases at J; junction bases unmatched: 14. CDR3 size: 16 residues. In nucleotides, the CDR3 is TGTGCCAGCAGCCCCAGGGGGGGCCGGGACAGGGGGGAAGCTTTCTTT. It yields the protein CASSPRGGRDRGEAFF.

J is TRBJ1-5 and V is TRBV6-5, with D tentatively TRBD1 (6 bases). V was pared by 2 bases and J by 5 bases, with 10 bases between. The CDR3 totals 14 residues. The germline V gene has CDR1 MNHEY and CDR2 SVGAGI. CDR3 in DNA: TGTGCCAGCAGTTACGGGCCAGGGGATCAGCCCCAGCATTTT. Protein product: CASSYGPGDQPQHF.

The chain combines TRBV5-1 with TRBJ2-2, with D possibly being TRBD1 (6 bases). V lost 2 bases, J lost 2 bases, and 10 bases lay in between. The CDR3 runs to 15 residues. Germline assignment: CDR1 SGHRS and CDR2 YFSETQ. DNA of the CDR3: TGCGCCAGCAGCTTAATACAGGGTAACACCGGGGAGCTGTTTTTT. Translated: CASSLIQGNTGELFF.

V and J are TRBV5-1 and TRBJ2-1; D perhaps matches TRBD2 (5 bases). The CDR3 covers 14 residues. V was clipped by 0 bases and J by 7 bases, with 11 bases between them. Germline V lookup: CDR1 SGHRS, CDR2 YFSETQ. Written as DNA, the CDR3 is TGCGCCAGCAGCTTGGTACTAGATGGAAATGAGCAGTTCTTC. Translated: CASSLVLDGNEQFF.

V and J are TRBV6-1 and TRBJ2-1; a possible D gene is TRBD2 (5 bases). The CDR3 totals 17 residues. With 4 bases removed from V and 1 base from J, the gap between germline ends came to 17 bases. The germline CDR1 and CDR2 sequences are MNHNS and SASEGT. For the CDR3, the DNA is TGTGCCAGCAGTGGGGCGTCCAGAGGAGGTTCCTACAATGAGCAGTTCTTC. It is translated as CASSGASRGGSYNEQFF.

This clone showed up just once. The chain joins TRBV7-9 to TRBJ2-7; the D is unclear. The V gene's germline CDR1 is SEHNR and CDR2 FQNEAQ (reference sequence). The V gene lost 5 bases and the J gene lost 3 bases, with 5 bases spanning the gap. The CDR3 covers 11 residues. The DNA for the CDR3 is TGTGCCAGCAGCGTCCACTACGAGCAGTACTTC. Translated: CASSVHYEQYF. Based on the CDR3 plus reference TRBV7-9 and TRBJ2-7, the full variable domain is DTGVSQNPRHKITKRGQNVTFRCDPISEHNRLYWYRQTLGQGPEFLTYFQNEAQLEKSRLLSDRFSAERPKGSFSTLEIQRTEQGDSAMYLCASSVHYEQYFGPGTRLTVT.

CDR3 nucleotides: TGTGCCAGCAGTAGTACAGGGGAAAAGTATGGCTACACCTTC. Its translation: CASSSTGEKYGYTF. V gene TRBV13 combines with J gene TRBJ1-2; TRBD1 matches at 7 bases. The CDR3 consists of 14 residues. J gave up 5 bases and V 6 bases, and 9 bases lay outside the gene matches. Germline assignment: CDR1 PRHDT and CDR2 FYEKMQ (reference sequence).

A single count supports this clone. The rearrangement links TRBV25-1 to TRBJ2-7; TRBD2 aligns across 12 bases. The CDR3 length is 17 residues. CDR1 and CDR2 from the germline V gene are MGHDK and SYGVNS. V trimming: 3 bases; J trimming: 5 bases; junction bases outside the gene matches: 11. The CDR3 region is CASSESRLAGVGNEQYF. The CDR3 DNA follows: TGTGCCAGCAGTGAGTCAAGACTAGCGGGAGTTGGTAACGAGCAGTACTTC.

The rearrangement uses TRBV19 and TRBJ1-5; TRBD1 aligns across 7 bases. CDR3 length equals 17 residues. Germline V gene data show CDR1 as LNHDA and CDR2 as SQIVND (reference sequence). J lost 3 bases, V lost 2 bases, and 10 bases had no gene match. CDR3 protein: CASSIKGASFNNQPQHF. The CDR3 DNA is TGTGCCAGTAGTATAAAGGGGGCGAGTTTTAACAATCAGCCCCAGCATTTT.

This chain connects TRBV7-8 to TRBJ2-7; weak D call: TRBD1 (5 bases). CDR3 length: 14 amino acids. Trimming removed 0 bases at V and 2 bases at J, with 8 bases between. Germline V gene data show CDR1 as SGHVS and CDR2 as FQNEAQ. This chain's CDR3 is CASSLAGRAYEQYF. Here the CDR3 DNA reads TGTGCCAGCAGCTTAGCGGGCAGGGCCTACGAGCAGTACTTC. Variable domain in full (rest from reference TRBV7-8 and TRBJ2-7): GAGVSQSPRYKVAKRGQDVALRCDPISGHVSLFWYQQALGQGPEFLTYFQNEAQLDKSGLPSDRFFAERPEGSVSTLKIQRTQQEDSAVYLCASSLAGRAYEQYFGPGTRLTVT.

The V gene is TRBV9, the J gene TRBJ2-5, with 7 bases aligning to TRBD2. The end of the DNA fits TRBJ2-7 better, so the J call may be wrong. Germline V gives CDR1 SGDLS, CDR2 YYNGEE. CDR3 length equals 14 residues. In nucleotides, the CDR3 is TGTGCCAGCAGCGTAGGGGGAGGGGCTGGCGAGCAGTACTTC. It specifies CASSVGGGAGEQYF.

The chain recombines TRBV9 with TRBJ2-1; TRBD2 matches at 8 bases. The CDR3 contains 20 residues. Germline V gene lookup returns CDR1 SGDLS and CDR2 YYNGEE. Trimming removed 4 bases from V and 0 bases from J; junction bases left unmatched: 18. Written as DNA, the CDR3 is TGTGCCAGCAGCTCCCAACCTATAGCGGGACCATCGAGCTCCTACAATGAGCAGTTCTTC. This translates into CASSSQPIAGPSSSYNEQFF.

The CDR3 region is CASSRRWEGPYEQYF. The CDR3, as DNA: TGTGCCAGCAGCCGCCGGTGGGAGGGCCCCTACGAGCAGTACTTC. The V call is TRBV7-2, the J call TRBJ2-7; 7 bases line up with TRBD2. The CDR3 has 15 residues. V shed 5 bases and J 2 bases; nucleotides not matched to a gene: 9. Germline CDR1 SGHTA, CDR2 FQGNSA.

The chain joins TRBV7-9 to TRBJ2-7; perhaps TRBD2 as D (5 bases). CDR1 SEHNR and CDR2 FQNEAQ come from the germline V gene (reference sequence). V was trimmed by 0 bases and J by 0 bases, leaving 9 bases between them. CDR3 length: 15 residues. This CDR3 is CASSLAPGNSYEQYF. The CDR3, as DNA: TGTGCCAGCAGCTTAGCTCCGGGAAACTCCTACGAGCAGTACTTC.